The following is a T cell receptor beta chain sequence with its context. This specimen comes from a study of blood T cell repertoires in COVID-19. Study summary: T cells, B-cell-depleted T cells, or PBMCs provided the cDNA or gDNA that served as material.

Authors' methods: Quantification of nucleated cells was approximated via reference gene primer amplification. Some clones are missing from TCRdb's copy, which holds only in-frame ones; the method was immunoSEQ multiplex PCR. D and trimming come from the DNA, and the V and J calls and clone size come from that table. Among roughly 200,000 clones listed, 70% to 90% were seen once. CDR1 is SGHNT, CDR2 YYREEE, per germline (reference sequence). V was trimmed by 2 bases and J by 4 bases, leaving 13 bases between them. This CDR3 is 14 amino acids long. The clonotype was recovered from a woman between 18 and 29 years old who had recovered from COVID-19. This chain uses TRBV5-4 with TRBJ2-7; D call uncertain. The sample taken for sequencing was peripheral blood. For the CDR3, the DNA is TGTGCCAGCAGCTTCTGGGCAGCCGGATACGAGCAGTACTTC. Protein product: CASSFWAAGYEQYF.